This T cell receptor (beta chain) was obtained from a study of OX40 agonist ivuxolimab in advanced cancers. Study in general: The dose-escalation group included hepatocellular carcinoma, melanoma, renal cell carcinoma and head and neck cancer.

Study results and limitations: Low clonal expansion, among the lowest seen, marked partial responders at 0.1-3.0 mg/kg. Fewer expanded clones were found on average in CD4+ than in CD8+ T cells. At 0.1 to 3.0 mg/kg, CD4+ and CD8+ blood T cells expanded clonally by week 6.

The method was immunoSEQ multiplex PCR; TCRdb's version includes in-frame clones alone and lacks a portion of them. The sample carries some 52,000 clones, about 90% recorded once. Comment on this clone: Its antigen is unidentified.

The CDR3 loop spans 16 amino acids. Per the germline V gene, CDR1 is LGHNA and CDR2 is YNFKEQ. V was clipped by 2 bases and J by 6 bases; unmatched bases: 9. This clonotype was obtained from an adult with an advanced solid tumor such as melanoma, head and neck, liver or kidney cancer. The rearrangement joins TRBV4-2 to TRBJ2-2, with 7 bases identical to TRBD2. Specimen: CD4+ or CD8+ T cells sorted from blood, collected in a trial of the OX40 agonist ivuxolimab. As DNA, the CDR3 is TGTGCCAGCAGCCAATCCCTAGCGGACCTATCCGGGGAGCTGTTTTTT. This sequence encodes CASSQSLADLSGELFF.